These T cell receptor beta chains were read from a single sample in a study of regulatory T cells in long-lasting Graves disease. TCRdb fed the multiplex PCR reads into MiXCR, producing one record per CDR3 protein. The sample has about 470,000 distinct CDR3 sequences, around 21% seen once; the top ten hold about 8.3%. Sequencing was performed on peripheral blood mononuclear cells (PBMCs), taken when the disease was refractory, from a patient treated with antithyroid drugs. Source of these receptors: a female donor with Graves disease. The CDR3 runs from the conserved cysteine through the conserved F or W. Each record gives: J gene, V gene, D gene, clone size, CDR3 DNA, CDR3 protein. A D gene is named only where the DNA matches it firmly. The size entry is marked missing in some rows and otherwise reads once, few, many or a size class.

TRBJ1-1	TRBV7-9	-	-	TGTGCCAGCAGCTTAGTGGCCGGGGACGCTTTCTTT	CASSLVAGDAFF
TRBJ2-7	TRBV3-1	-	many	TGTGCCAGCAGCCAAGCAGGGGGGCCCTACGAGCAGTACTTC	CASSQAGGPYEQYF
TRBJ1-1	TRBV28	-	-	TGTGCCAGCAGTTTATCAGATATGAACACTGAAGCTTCCTTT	CASSLSDMNTEASF
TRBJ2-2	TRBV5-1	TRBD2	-	TGCGCCAGCAGCGCTAAGACTAGCGGGAGTGTTGCCGGGGAGCTGTTTTTT	CASSAKTSGSVAGELFF
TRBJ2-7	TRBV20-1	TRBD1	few	TGCAGTGCTAGAGATCCCGCCGGGACAGCGTCCTACGAGCAGTACTTC	CSARDPAGTASYEQYF
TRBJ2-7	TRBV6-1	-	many	TGTGCCAGCAGGTGGGACGGGTCCTACGAGCAGTACTTC	CASRWDGSYEQYF
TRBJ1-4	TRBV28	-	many	TGTGCCAGCAGTTTTCGACAGGCAACTAATGAAAAACTGTTTTTT	CASSFRQATNEKLFF
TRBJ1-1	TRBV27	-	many	TGTGCCAGCAGTTGGAACAGGTTGAACACTGAAGCTTTCTTT	CASSWNRLNTEAFF
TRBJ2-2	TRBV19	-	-	TGTGCCAGTAGTACAACCCCGACGGTCGGGGAGCTGTTTTTT	CASSTTPTVGELFF
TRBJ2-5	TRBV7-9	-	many	TGTGCCAGCAGCTTTGCGGGGCAAGAGACCCAGTACTTC	CASSFAGQETQYF
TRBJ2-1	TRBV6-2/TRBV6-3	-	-	TGTGCCAGCAGTGTGTCGCAGGGATTGATGAATGAGCAGTTCTTC	CASSVSQGLMNEQFF
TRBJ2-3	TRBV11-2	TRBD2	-	TGTGCCAGCAGCTTAGATGGCGGGAGGGCCGAAACGCAGTATTTT	CASSLDGGRAETQYF
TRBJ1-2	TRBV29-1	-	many	TGCAGCGTTGACTTTGGGGCAGGTCGTGGCTACACCTTC	CSVDFGAGRGYTF
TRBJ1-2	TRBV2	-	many	TGTGCCAGCAGTGAATACCGGGGGAACTATGGCTACACCTTC	CASSEYRGNYGYTF
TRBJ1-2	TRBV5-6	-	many	TGTGCCAGCAGCTTGGCTGGCTACACCTTC	CASSLAGYTF
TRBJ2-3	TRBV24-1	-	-	TGTGCCACCAGTAATCCAGATACGCAGTATTTT	CATSNPDTQYF
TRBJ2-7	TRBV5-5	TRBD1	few	TGTGCCAGCAGCTCCCGGGACAGATATTACGAGCAGTACTTC	CASSSRDRYYEQYF
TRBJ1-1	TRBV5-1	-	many	TGCGCCAGCAGCTTGAGGCGGATGAACACTGAAGCTTTCTTT	CASSLRRMNTEAFF
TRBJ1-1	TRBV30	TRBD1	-	TGTGCCTGGAGTGTGCCCCGGGACAGCATGAACACTGAAGCTTTCTTT	CAWSVPRDSMNTEAFF
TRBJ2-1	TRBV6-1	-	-	TGTGCCAGTCTTGGGGGGACCTCCCTTTTGAATGAGCAGTTCTTC	CASLGGTSLLNEQFF
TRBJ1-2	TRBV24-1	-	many	TGTGCCACCAGTGATCCCGCGGGGGCGGAAGACTATGGCTACACCTTC	CATSDPAGAEDYGYTF
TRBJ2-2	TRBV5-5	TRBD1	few	TGTGCCTCCAGCAAGGGGGCTGGCGGGGAGCTGTTTTTT	CASSKGAGGELFF
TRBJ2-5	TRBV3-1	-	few	TGTGCCAGCAGCCAACCCCAGGTATTTGGAGGGACCCAGTACTTC	CASSQPQVFGGTQYF
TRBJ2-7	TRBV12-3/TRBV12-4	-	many	TGTGCCAGCAGTTTCCGAGGAGTTCTCAGCTCCTACGAGCAGTACTTC	CASSFRGVLSSYEQYF
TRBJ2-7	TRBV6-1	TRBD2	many	TGTGCCAGCACCAGGACTAGCGGGACCTACGAGCAGTACTTC	CASTRTSGTYEQYF
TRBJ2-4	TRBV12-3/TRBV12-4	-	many	TGTGCCAGCAGTTTGGTAGTAGCTGTAGCCAAAAACATTCAGTACTTC	CASSLVVAVAKNIQYF
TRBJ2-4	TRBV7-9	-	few	TGTGCCAGCAGCTTAGTTGGGGGGCTCGCCAAAAACATTCAGTACTTC	CASSLVGGLAKNIQYF
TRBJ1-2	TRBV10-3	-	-	TGTGCCATAAACAGGGCAGGCTATGGCTACACCTTC	CAINRAGYGYTF
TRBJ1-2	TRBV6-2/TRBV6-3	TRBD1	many	TGTGCCAGCAGTTACGGACAGGGGGCCTATGGCTACACCTTC	CASSYGQGAYGYTF
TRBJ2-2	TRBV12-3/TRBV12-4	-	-	TGTGCCAGCAGTTACCGGGACGTAAACACCGGGGAGCTGTTTTTT	CASSYRDVNTGELFF
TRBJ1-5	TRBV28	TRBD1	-	TGTGCCAGCAGTTTATGGGACAGGGATCAGCCCCAGCATTTT	CASSLWDRDQPQHF
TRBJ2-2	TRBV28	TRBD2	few	TGTGCCAGCAGTAATAGCGGGATCAACACCGGGGAGCTGTTTTTT	CASSNSGINTGELFF
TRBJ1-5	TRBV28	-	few	TGTGCCAGCAGTTACCCATCGACGGGGCCCCAGCATTTT	CASSYPSTGPQHF
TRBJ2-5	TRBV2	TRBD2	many	TGTGCCACCCAACCAGCGGGAGAGCGTCAAGAGACCCAGTACTTC	CATQPAGERQETQYF
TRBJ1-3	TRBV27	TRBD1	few	TGTGCCAGCAGCAGGACAGGAGGGCGCTCTGGAAACACCATATATTTT	CASSRTGGRSGNTIYF